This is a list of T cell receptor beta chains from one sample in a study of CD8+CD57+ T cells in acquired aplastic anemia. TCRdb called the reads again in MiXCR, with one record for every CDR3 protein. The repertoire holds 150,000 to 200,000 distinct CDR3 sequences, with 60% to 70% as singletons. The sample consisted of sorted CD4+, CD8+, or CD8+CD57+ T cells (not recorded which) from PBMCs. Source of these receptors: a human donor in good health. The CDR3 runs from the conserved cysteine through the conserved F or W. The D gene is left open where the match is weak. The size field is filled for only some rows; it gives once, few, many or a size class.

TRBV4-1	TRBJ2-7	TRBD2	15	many	TGCGCCAGCAGCCAAGAACTAGCGGGAAGCTACGAGCAGTACTTC	CASSQELAGSYEQYF
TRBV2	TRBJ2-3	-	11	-	TGTGCCAGCAGGGAGAGGGGCGCGCAGTATTTT	CASRERGAQYF
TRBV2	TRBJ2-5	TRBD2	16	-	TGTGCCAGCAGTGAAGCGATTAGCGGGAGTTTAGAGACCCAGTACTTC	CASSEAISGSLETQYF
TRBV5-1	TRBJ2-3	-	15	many	TGCGCCAGCAGCTTGGCCCCGGGGGGCGAGGATACGCAGTATTTT	CASSLAPGGEDTQYF
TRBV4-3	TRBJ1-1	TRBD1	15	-	TGCGCCAGCAGCCAGCGACAGGGGGCCGCATCTGAAGCTTTCTTT	CASSQRQGAASEAFF
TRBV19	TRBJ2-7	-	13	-	TGTGCCAGTAGTATGGGTACGGTCTACGAGCAGTACTTC	CASSMGTVYEQYF
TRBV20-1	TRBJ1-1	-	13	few	TGCAGTGCTAAAGAGGGGTCGCACACTGAAGCTTTCTTT	CSAKEGSHTEAFF
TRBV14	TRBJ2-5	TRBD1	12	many	TGTGCCAGCAGCTCCCAGGGGGTGACCCAGTACTTC	CASSSQGVTQYF
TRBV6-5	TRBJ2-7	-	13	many	TGTGCCAGCAGGCCCGGGACAATCTACGAGCAGTACTTC	CASRPGTIYEQYF
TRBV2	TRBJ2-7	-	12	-	TGTGCCAGCAACTTGGCGTCCTACGAGCAGTACTTC	CASNLASYEQYF
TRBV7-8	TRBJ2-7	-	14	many	TGTGCCAGCAGCTTGGACCTGAGCTCCTACGAGCAGTACTTC	CASSLDLSSYEQYF
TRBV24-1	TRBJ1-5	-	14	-	TGTGCCACCAGTGATCCAGGGTACAATCAGCCCCAGCATTTT	CATSDPGYNQPQHF
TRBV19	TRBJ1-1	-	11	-	TGTGCCAGTAGTAGGGACCGCCGAGCTTTCTTT	CASSRDRRAFF
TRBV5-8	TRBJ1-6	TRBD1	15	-	TGTGCCAGCAGCTTGGTTGGGACAGAGAATTCACCCCTCCACTTT	CASSLVGTENSPLHF
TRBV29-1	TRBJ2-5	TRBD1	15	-	TGCAGCGTTGTTCCGGGACAGGGAGACCAAGAGACCCAGTACTTC	CSVVPGQGDQETQYF
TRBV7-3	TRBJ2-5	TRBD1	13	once	TGTGCCAGCACCGGGACAGGGTGGGAGACCCAGTACTTC	CASTGTGWETQYF
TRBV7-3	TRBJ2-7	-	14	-	TGTGCCAGCAGCTTAACTCCGGGGGCCTACGAGCAGTACTTC	CASSLTPGAYEQYF
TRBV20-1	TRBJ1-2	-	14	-	TGCAGTGCTAGAGGACTGGCGTTAAGCGATGGCTACACCTTC	CSARGLALSDGYTF
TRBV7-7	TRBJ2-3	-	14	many	TGTGCTAGCAGCCGGGCCAGGGGCGCAGATACGCAGTATTTT	CASSRARGADTQYF
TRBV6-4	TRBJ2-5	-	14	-	TGTGCCAGCAGTGACCGCGGACTACAAGAGACCCAGTACTTC	CASSDRGLQETQYF